The sequence of this T cell receptor (beta chain) was determined in a study of post-analysis software for immune sequencing data. The library was made from cDNA and included unique molecular identifiers. From the PCR reads, TCRdb called clonotypes with MiXCR, one entry per CDR3 protein. The table shows hundreds of thousands of distinct CDR3 sequences, with around 50% occurring only once. The germline CDR1 and CDR2 sequences are KGHSH and LQKENI. The V gene lost 3 bases and the J gene lost 7 bases, with 12 bases spanning the gap. The CDR3 consists of 13 residues. With respect to this clonotype: Its antigen remains unidentified.

Study-level points and caveats: Among four to six TRBV segments more frequent in patients than controls were TRBV5-6, TRBV5-1 and TRBV20-1.

This TCR came from a girl aged 5 to 17 with multiple sclerosis. The sample consisted of blood. V is TRBV18 and J is TRBJ1-2, with a tentative D call TRBD1 (6 bases). Written as DNA, the CDR3 is TGTGCCAGCTCACCGAGACAGGTCTCTGGCTACACCTTC. This encodes CASSPRQVSGYTF.